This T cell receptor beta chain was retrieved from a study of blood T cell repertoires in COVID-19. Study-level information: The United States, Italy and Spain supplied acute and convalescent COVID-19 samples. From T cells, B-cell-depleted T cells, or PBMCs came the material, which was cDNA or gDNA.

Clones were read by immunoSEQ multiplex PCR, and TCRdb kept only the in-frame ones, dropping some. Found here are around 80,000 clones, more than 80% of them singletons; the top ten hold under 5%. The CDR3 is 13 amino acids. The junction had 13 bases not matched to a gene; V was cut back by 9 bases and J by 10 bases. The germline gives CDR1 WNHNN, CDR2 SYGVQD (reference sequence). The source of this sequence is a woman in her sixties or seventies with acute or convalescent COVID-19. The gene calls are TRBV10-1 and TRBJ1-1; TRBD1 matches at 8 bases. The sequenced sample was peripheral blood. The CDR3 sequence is CARWDRLKDGAFF. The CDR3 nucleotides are TGCGCCAGGTGGGACAGGCTTAAGGACGGAGCTTTCTTT.